The clone carrying this TCR beta chain was counted ten times or more. Researchers prepared the TCRbeta library using unique molecular identifiers, the study reports. Each CDR3 protein gets one entry after TCRdb re-called the PCR reads with MiXCR. The table includes 240,000 or so distinct CDR3 sequences, roughly 8.2% detected once. This sample was included in a study of T-cell reconstitution after alpha-beta-depleted transplantation in children. This TCR derives from a male patient under 18 who had a stem cell transplant for acute lymphoblastic leukemia, so the T cells may come from the graft donor. Sequenced here: PBMCs, mostly from graft donor cells, sampled 180 days after TCRalphabeta/CD19-depleted stem cell transplant.

The CDR3 sequence is CASRRGGQGPYEQYF. CDR3 coding DNA: TGTGCCAGCAGGAGGGGGGGACAGGGGCCCTACGAGCAGTACTTC. This sequence joins TRBV21-1 and TRBJ2-7; TRBD1 is taken as the D call from the table, unchecked against the DNA. TRBV21-1 is marked as a pseudogene. This CDR3 spans 15 amino acids.